Shown below are 14 T cell receptor beta chains from a single sample sequenced in a study of blood T cell repertoires in COVID-19. Sequencing was performed with immunoSEQ multiplex PCR; in TCRdb, only in-frame clones are kept and a portion is missing. The table includes around 290,000 clones, roughly 92% detected once. Source material: peripheral blood. The receptors come from a woman younger than 45 with COVID-19, enrolled during active disease.

This clone was recorded once. This sequence joins TRBV19 and TRBJ2-7, with D maybe TRBD1 (5 bases). Trimming shortened V by 4 bases and J by 5 bases, and 18 bases separated the two germline ends. In germline, CDR1 is LNHDA, CDR2 SQIVND (reference sequence). The CDR3 is made up of 15 amino acids. CDR3 residues: CASSTHLRGRNEQYF. CDR3 coding DNA: TGTGCCAGTAGTACTCATCTTAGGGGCAGAAACGAGCAGTACTTC.

This clone was detected only once. This chain joins TRBV11-2 and TRBJ1-6; D perhaps matches TRBD1 (5 bases). The CDR3 contains 14 residues. The ends were cut back, 7 bases at V and 10 bases at J, with 17 bases in the middle. Germline assignment: CDR1 SGHAT and CDR2 FQNNGV. The CDR3 DNA is TGTGCCAGCACCCTAAGACAGAGGTTCTCACCCCTCCACTTT. Translating gives CASTLRQRFSPLHF.

This sequence joins TRBV30 and TRBJ1-1, with D possibly matching TRBD1 (5 bases). The germline V gene has CDR1 GTSNPN and CDR2 SVGIG (reference sequence). The length of the CDR3 is 13 residues. The CDR3 region is CAHSSLGGAEAFF. The CDR3 nucleotides are TGTGCACATTCCTCACTGGGGGGGGCTGAAGCTTTCTTT.

This rearrangement joins TRBV29-1 to TRBJ2-2; perhaps TRBD2 as D (5 bases). V dropped 6 bases and J dropped 0 bases, with 8 bases sitting between them. CDR3 length: 13 amino acids. Per the germline V gene, CDR1 is SQVTM and CDR2 is ANQGSEA. The CDR3 sequence: CSVRVSNTGELFF. In DNA, the CDR3 is TGCAGCGTGCGGGTTTCGAACACCGGGGAGCTGTTTTTT.

This clone was detected once. The genes are TRBV18 and TRBJ1-5; 9 bases line up with TRBD1. CDR1 and CDR2 (germline): KGHSH, LQKENI. V gave up 5 bases and J gave up 0 bases; unmatched junction bases: 5. CDR3 length equals 16 residues. CDR3 loop: CASSSGTGNSNQPQHF. The DNA of the CDR3 is TGTGCCAGCTCATCAGGGACAGGGAATAGCAATCAGCCCCAGCATTTT.

This chain connects TRBV5-1 to TRBJ2-4; TRBD2 aligns across 11 bases. Trimming at V came to 6 bases and at J to 3 bases, leaving 8 bases not matched to a gene. The CDR3 runs to 16 residues. Germline values: CDR1 SGHRS, CDR2 YFSETQ. CDR3 sequence (DNA): TGCGCCAGCAACCTGCGACTAGCGGGAATCAAAAACATTCAGTACTTC. It yields the protein CASNLRLAGIKNIQYF.

CDR3 in amino acids: CASSLWTGVGQPQHF. DNA of the CDR3: TGTGCCAGCAGCCTCTGGACAGGGGTAGGGCAGCCCCAGCATTTT. The chain joins TRBV5-6 to TRBJ1-5; 9 bases agree with TRBD1. This CDR3 spans 15 amino acids. Germline V gives CDR1 SGHDT, CDR2 YYEEEE. Unmatched junction bases numbered 9, after V lost 4 bases and J lost 7 bases.

The chain uses TRBV13 and TRBJ2-3; TRBD2 agrees at 7 bases. CDR3 size: 17 residues. V lost 2 bases, J lost 4 bases, and 12 bases stayed unmatched. The V gene's germline CDR1 is PRHDT and CDR2 FYEKMQ (reference sequence). This CDR3 reads CASSLSNRLALADTQYF. Written as DNA, the CDR3 is TGTGCCAGCAGCTTATCAAATCGACTAGCTTTGGCAGATACGCAGTATTTT.

The chain has TRBV5-5 and TRBJ1-2; D possibly corresponds to TRBD1 (5 bases). The V end was cut by 2 bases, the J end by 4 bases, with 12 bases between. This CDR3 comprises 14 residues. Germline V gene lookup returns CDR1 SGHKS and CDR2 YYEKEE (reference sequence). In DNA, the CDR3 is TGTGCCAGCAGCTTAAGGCAGGGCGTCTATGGCTACACCTTC. Translating gives CASSLRQGVYGYTF. The full variable domain, with the rest looked up from reference TRBV5-5 and TRBJ1-2, is DAGVTQSPTHLIKTRGQQVTLRCSPISGHKSVSWYQQVLGQGPQFIFQYYEKEERGRGNFPDRFSARQFPNYSSELNVNALLLGDSALYLCASSLRQGVYGYTFGSGTRLTVV.

This rearrangement joins TRBV27 to TRBJ2-5, with 8 bases aligning to TRBD2. The CDR3 loop spans 15 amino acids. Trimming cost V 5 bases and J 5 bases; bases outside gene matches: 10. From germline, CDR1 is MNHEY and CDR2 SMNVEV (reference sequence). The CDR3 coding sequence is TGTGCCAGCAGTCCCTTAGCGGGATCCGGGGAGACCCAGTACTTC. Protein product: CASSPLAGSGETQYF.

The CDR3 loop reads CAWRAQTGSNTEAFF. CDR3 DNA: TGTGCCTGGAGAGCACAGACAGGGTCGAACACTGAAGCTTTCTTT. The gene calls are TRBV30 and TRBJ1-1; TRBD1 aligns across 7 bases. The CDR3 totals 15 residues. Germline loops: CDR1 GTSNPN, CDR2 SVGIG (reference sequence). V dropped 3 bases and J dropped 1; count of bases not matched to a gene: 8.

The genes are TRBV27 and TRBJ2-7; 9 bases are shared with TRBD2. The CDR3 has 14 amino acids. V gave up 4 bases and J gave up 2 bases; unmatched junction bases: 3. Germline CDR1 reads MNHEY; CDR2 reads SMNVEV (reference sequence). The CDR3 sequence: CASSYSGSTYEQYF. The CDR3, as DNA: TGTGCCAGCAGTTATAGCGGGAGCACCTACGAGCAGTACTTC.

The J gene is TRBJ2-3, the V gene TRBV6-4; D might be TRBD2 (5 bases). Germline CDR1 reads MRHNA; CDR2 reads SNTAGT. The CDR3 runs to 14 residues. V lost 5 bases and J lost 1, with 10 bases in between. The CDR3 region has the DNA TGTGCCAGCAGTAAGGACTCCCGCACAGATACGCAGTATTTT. Translated, it gives CASSKDSRTDTQYF.

The chain joins TRBV6-5 to TRBJ1-5, with a weak D call TRBD1 (5 bases). The germline gives CDR1 MNHEY, CDR2 SVGAGI. The CDR3 consists of 14 residues. The V end lost 6 bases, the J end lost 4 bases, and 13 bases lay between the germline ends. In DNA form, the CDR3 reads TGTGCCAGCAGGCGGGGACGGCAGAATCAGCCCCAGCATTTT. Translation: CASRRGRQNQPQHF.